These 21 T cell receptor beta chains were sequenced from one sample in a study of a mutant IDH1 vaccine in newly diagnosed glioma. Sample time point: week 5, during vaccination. Vaccination used 300 ug of mutant IDH1 20-mer peptide per dose, with topical imiquimod. Generated by immunoSEQ multiplex PCR, the TCRdb table keeps only in-frame clones and is missing some. The sample consists of about 29,000 clones, roughly 90% of them appearing once. Their antigens are not known. Sample: peripheral blood mononuclear cells (PBMCs), taken from a glioma patient whose treatment included an IDH1 peptide vaccine. Every receptor here comes from a woman aged 35 to 49 with glioma. Some clones in this sample may be carry-over from other donors' samples.

The chain links TRBV10-2 to TRBJ2-1; D may correspond to TRBD1 or TRBD2 (6 bases each). The V gene's germline CDR1 is WSHSY and CDR2 SAAADI. CDR3 length: 14 amino acids. With 3 bases removed from V and 1 base from J, the gap between germline ends came to 7 bases. The CDR3 sequence is CASSEGGSYNEQFF. The CDR3 coding sequence is TGCGCCAGCAGTGAAGGGGGGTCCTACAATGAGCAGTTCTTC.

The V and J genes are TRBV6-1 and TRBJ1-2, with D hard to call. CDR3 length: 11 amino acids. Germline V gene data show CDR1 as MNHNS and CDR2 as SASEGT. Trimming pared 6 bases from V and 1 base from J, leaving 3 bases between. The DNA of the CDR3 is TGTGCCAGCAGGAATAACTATGGCTACACCTTC. Amino acids: CASRNNYGYTF.

The genes are TRBV20-1 and TRBJ2-7; possible D gene TRBD1, 6 bases. This CDR3 is built from 11 residues. Germline values: CDR1 DFQATT, CDR2 SNEGSKA (reference sequence). As DNA, the CDR3 is TGCAGCGCCCTACAGGGTCCCCAGCAGTACTTC. Protein sequence: CSALQGPQQYF.

This clone was picked up one time. The chain employs TRBV7-2 and TRBJ2-3, with TRBD1 identical over 7 bases. Germline V gives CDR1 SGHTA, CDR2 FQGNSA. V shed 5 bases, J shed 5 bases, and the junction held 7 bases outside the gene matches. The CDR3 contains 14 residues. DNA of the CDR3: TGTGCCAGCAGCCCCGACAGGGAGATAGATACGCAGTATTTT. This gives the protein CASSPDREIDTQYF.

J is TRBJ2-1 and V is TRBV5-4; possibly TRBD2 for D (6 bases). The CDR3 runs 13 residues. The V end lost 3 bases, the J end lost 5 bases, and 9 bases lay between the germline ends. The germline V gene encodes CDR1 SGHNT and CDR2 YYREEE (reference sequence). CDR3 sequence: CASSYGGNNEQFF. CDR3 DNA sequence: TGTGCCAGCAGCTATGGAGGGAACAATGAGCAGTTCTTC.

This rearrangement joins TRBV19 to TRBJ2-7; 10 bases line up with TRBD2. The V gene's germline CDR1 is LNHDA and CDR2 SQIVND (reference sequence). The V segment lost 7 bases and the J segment 3 bases; nucleotides outside the gene matches: 6. The CDR3 loop spans 14 amino acids. CDR3 amino acids: CASTAASGSYEQYF. CDR3 sequence (DNA): TGTGCCAGTACCGCGGCTAGCGGGAGCTACGAGCAGTACTTC.

The chain employs TRBV28 and TRBJ1-3; D may be TRBD1 (6 bases). The germline V gene encodes CDR1 MDHEN and CDR2 SYDVKM. The CDR3 length is 16 residues. Trimming took off 2 bases at V and 4 bases at J, with 15 bases between the two ends. The CDR3 here is CASSLLGQMEGNTIYF. The CDR3 DNA reads as TGTGCCAGCAGTTTACTGGGACAAATGGAAGGAAACACCATATATTTT.

J is TRBJ2-5 and V is TRBV6-1; D gene unclear. The better agreement between TRBJ2-7 and the DNA end casts doubt on the J call. The V gene's germline CDR1 is MNHNS and CDR2 SASEGT. The CDR3 has 13 residues. The CDR3 reads CASSEKVPYEQYF. Written as DNA, the CDR3 is TGTGCCAGCAGTGAAAAAGTCCCCTACGAGCAGTACTTC.

The CDR3 DNA reads TGTGCCAGCAGCCATACTAGCGGGATAGTGTCGGGGGAGCTGTTTTTT. This codes for CASSHTSGIVSGELFF. The rearrangement joins TRBV11-3 to TRBJ2-2, with 10 bases identical to TRBD2. V shed 5 bases and J 8 bases; nucleotides not matched to a gene: 11. CDR1 is SGHNT, CDR2 YENEEA, per germline. This CDR3 region has 16 residues.

This chain connects TRBV2 to TRBJ2-5, with D perhaps matching TRBD1 (5 bases). Germline V gives CDR1 SNHLY, CDR2 FYNNEI. The CDR3 is made up of 11 amino acids. The CDR3 spells CASTRAGTQYF. The DNA of the CDR3 is TGTGCTAGTACCAGGGCCGGGACCCAGTACTTC.

This rearrangement joins TRBV18 to TRBJ1-5; possible D gene TRBD1, 5 bases. The CDR3 sequence is 14 residues long. V was trimmed by 5 bases and J by 2 bases, leaving 10 bases between them. Per germline, CDR1 KGHSH and CDR2 LQKENI. CDR3 DNA: TGTGCCAGCTCAGGTCAGGGAGGCAATCAGCCCCAGCATTTT. Its translation is CASSGQGGNQPQHF.

The chain combines TRBV6-4 with TRBJ2-2; D might be TRBD1 (6 bases). Trimming took 2 bases from V and 1 from J, leaving 26 bases between them. The CDR3 is made up of 21 amino acids. Per the germline V gene, CDR1 is MRHNA and CDR2 is SNTAGT. The CDR3 bases are TGTGCCAGCAGTGACGGGAACAGGGTTTTAAGATCTTCCTTGAACACCGGGGAGCTGTTTTTT. Its protein is CASSDGNRVLRSSLNTGELFF.

The chain is built from TRBV4-2 and TRBJ1-1; no firm D call. The CDR3 is 11 residues long. The ends were cut back, 0 bases at V and 11 bases at J, with 7 bases in the middle. CDR1 and CDR2 from the germline V gene are LGHNA and YNFKEQ. The CDR3 coding sequence is TGTGCCAGCAGCCAAGATAACTCGGCTTTCTTT. Encoded protein: CASSQDNSAFF.

The J gene is TRBJ1-2, the V gene TRBV7-8, with 10 bases fitting TRBD1. Per the germline V gene, CDR1 is SGHVS and CDR2 is FQNEAQ. V shed 4 bases and J 6 bases; nucleotides not matched to a gene: 11. This CDR3 spans 16 amino acids. CDR3 bases: TGTGCCAGCAGCTCGCTAGAGGCGGGACAGGGGAATGGCTACACCTTC. Its translation is CASSSLEAGQGNGYTF.

The chain links TRBV7-9 to TRBJ1-1; 8 bases map to TRBD1. J gave up 5 bases and V 5 bases, and 19 bases lay outside the gene matches. The CDR3 extends over 18 amino acids. The germline gives CDR1 SEHNR, CDR2 FQNEAQ (reference sequence). This CDR3 reads CASSPSHPGQANPTEAFF. DNA of the CDR3: TGTGCCAGCAGCCCATCCCACCCGGGACAGGCGAATCCTACTGAAGCTTTCTTT.

This clone was observed once. The V gene is TRBV7-3, the J gene TRBJ2-1, with D unresolved. CDR1 SGHTA and CDR2 FQGTGA come from the germline V gene. V shed 1 base and J shed 5 bases, with 6 bases lying between them. This CDR3 has 13 amino acids. CDR3 in DNA: TGTGCCAGCAGCTTAATCCGTGACAATGAGCAGTTCTTC. Translated: CASSLIRDNEQFF.

The chain combines TRBV29-1 with TRBJ1-1; weak D call: TRBD1 (5 bases). The CDR3 runs 14 residues. Germline assignment: CDR1 SQVTM and CDR2 ANQGSEA. V was trimmed by 5 bases and J by 4 bases, leaving 17 bases between them. The DNA for the CDR3 is TGCAGCGTTCTGGCCCTCCTGGGGGGCACTGAAGCTTTCTTT. It yields the protein CSVLALLGGTEAFF.

V and J are TRBV9 and TRBJ1-2, with D tentatively TRBD1 (5 bases). Germline V gives CDR1 SGDLS, CDR2 YYNGEE. This CDR3 has 14 residues. V was cut by 0 bases and J by 8 bases, with 14 bases left in between. Here the CDR3 reads CASSVDGALQGYTF. The DNA for the CDR3 is TGTGCCAGCAGCGTAGACGGGGCGCTCCAGGGCTACACCTTC.

The chain links TRBV29-1 to TRBJ1-2, with 7 nucleotides matching TRBD1. The length of the CDR3 is 12 residues. The ends lost 6 bases at V and 5 bases at J; junction bases unmatched: 6. Germline loops: CDR1 SQVTM, CDR2 ANQGSEA. CDR3 amino acids: CSVGTASYGYTF. CDR3 in DNA: TGCAGCGTCGGGACAGCTTCATATGGCTACACCTTC.

This clone appeared once. This chain links TRBV7-8 with TRBJ1-2, with 8 bases fitting TRBD1. Germline-derived CDR1 and CDR2 are SGHVS and FQNEAQ. V trimming: 2 bases; J trimming: 4 bases; junction bases outside the gene matches: 6. The CDR3 is 15 residues long. Written as DNA, the CDR3 is TGTGCCAGCAGCTTATACCAGGGGGCTACCTATGGCTACACCTTC. Its translation: CASSLYQGATYGYTF.

The V call is TRBV11-2, the J call TRBJ2-1, with 10 bases fitting TRBD2. This CDR3 is built from 16 residues. CDR1 is SGHAT, CDR2 FQNNGV, per germline. Unmatched junction bases numbered 3, after V lost 1 base and J lost 3 bases. The CDR3, as DNA: TGTGCCAGCAGCTTAGGGGCTAGCGGGAGCTACAATGAGCAGTTCTTC. Translation gives CASSLGASGSYNEQFF.